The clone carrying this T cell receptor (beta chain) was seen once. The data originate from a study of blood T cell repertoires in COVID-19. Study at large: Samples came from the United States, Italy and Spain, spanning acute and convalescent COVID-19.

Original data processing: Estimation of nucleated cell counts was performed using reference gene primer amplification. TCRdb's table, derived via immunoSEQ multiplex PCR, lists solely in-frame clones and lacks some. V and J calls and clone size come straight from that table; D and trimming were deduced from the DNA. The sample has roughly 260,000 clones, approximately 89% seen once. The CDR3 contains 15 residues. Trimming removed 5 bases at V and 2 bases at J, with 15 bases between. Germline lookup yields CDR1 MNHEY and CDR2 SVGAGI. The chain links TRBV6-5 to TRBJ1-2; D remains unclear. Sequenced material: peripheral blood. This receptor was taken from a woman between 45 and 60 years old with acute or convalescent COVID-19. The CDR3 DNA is TGTGCCAGCAGTACCCGTCGCGGGCAGAACTATGGCTACACCTTC. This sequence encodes CASSTRRGQNYGYTF.